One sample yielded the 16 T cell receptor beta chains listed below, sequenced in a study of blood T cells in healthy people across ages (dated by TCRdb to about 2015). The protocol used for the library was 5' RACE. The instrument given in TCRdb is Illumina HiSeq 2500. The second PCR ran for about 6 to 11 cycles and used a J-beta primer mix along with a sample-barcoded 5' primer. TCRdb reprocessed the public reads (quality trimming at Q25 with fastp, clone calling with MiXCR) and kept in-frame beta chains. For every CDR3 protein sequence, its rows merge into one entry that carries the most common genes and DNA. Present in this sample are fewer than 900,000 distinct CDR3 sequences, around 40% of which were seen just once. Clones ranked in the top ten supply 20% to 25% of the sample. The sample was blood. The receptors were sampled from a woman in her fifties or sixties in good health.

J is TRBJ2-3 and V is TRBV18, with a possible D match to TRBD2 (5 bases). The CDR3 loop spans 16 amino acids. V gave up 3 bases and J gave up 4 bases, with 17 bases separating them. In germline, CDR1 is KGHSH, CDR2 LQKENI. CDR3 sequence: CASSPSLGVVADTQYF. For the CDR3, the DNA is TGTGCCAGCTCACCTAGTCTCGGGGTAGTCGCAGATACGCAGTATTTT.

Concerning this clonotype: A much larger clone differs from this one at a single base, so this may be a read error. The CDR3 DNA is TGTGCCAGCAGCGGAGACTTCGGGGACGAGCAGTACTTC. Its protein product is CASSGDFGDEQYF. This sequence joins TRBV9 and TRBJ2-5; possible D gene TRBD2, 5 bases. The J call is uncertain, as TRBJ2-7 better fits the DNA end. This CDR3 spans 13 amino acids. Germline assignment: CDR1 SGDLS and CDR2 YYNGEE.

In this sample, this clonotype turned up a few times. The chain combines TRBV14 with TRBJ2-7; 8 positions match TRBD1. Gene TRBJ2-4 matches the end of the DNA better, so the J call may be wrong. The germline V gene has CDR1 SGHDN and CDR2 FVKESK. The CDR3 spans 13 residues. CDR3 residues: CASSPDRGYIQYF. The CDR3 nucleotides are TGTGCCAGCAGCCCCGACAGGGGCTACATTCAGTACTTC.

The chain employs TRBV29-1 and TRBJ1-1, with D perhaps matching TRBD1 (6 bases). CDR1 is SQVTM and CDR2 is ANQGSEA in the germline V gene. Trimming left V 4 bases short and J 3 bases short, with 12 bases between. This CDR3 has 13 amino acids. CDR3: CSVGGGWDTEAFF. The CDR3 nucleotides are TGCAGCGTTGGGGGGGGCTGGGACACTGAAGCTTTCTTT. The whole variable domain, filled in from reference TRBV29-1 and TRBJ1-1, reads SAVISQKPSRDICQRGTSLTIQCQVDSQVTMMFWYRQQPGQSLTLIATANQGSEATYESGFVIDKFPISRPNLTFSTLTVSNMSPEDSSIYLCSVGGGWDTEAFFGQGTRLTVV.

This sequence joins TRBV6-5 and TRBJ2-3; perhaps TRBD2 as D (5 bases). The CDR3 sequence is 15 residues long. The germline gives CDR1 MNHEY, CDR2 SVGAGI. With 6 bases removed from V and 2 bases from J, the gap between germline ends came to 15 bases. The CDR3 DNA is TGTGCCAGCAGGCTATCAGGACTCTCCACAGATACGCAGTATTTT. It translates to CASRLSGLSTDTQYF.

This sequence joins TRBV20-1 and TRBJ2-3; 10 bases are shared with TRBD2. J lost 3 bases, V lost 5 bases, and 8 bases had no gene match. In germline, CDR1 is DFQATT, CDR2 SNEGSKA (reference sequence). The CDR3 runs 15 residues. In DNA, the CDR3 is TGCAGTGCTGGATCCTATAGCGGGGGGACAGATACGCAGTATTTT. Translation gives CSAGSYSGGTDTQYF.

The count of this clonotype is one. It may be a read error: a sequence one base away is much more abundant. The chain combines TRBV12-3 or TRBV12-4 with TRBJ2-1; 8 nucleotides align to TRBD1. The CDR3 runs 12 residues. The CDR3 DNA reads TGTGCCAGCAGAAGACAGGGGAATGAGCTGTTCTTC. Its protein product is CASRRQGNELFF.

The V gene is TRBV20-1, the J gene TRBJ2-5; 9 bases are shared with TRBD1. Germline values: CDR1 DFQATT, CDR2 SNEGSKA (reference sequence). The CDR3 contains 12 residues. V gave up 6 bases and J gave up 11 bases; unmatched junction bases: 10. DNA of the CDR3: TGCAGTGCAGAGGGACAGGGCAATGAGCAGTACTTC. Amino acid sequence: CSAEGQGNEQYF.

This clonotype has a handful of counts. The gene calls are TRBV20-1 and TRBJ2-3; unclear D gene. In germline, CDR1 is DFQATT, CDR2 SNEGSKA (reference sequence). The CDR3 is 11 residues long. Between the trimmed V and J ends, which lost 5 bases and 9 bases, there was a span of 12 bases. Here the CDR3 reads CSAPSGPTQYF. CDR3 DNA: TGCAGTGCTCCCTCCGGACCAACGCAGTATTTT.

The CDR3 region is CASSFQQSYEQYF. CDR3 nucleotide sequence: TGTGCCAGCAGCTTCCAGCAGTCCTACGAGCAGTACTTC. V is TRBV7-2 and J is TRBJ2-7; no firm D call. V lost 3 bases, J lost 1 base, and 7 bases lay in between. Germline values: CDR1 SGHTA, CDR2 FQGNSA. This CDR3 contains 13 residues.

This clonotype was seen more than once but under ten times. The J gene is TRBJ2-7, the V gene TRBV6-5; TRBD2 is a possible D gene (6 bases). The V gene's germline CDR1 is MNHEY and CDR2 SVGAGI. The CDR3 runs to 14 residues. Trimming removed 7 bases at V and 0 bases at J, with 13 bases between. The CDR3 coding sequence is TGTGCCAGCACCGGGACTGCCAGCTCCTACGAGCAGTACTTC. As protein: CASTGTASSYEQYF.

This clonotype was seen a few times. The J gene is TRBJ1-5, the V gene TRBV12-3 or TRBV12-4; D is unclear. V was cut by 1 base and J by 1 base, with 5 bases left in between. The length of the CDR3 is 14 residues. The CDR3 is CASSLEVSNQPQHF. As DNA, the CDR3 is TGTGCCAGCAGTTTAGAGGTCAGCAATCAGCCCCAGCATTTT.

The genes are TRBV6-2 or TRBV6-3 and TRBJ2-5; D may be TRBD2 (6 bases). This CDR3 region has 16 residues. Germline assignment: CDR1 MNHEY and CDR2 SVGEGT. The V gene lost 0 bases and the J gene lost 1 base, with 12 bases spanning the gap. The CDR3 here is CASSYSASVSQETQYF. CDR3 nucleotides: TGTGCCAGCAGTTACTCTGCTAGCGTAAGCCAAGAGACCCAGTACTTC.

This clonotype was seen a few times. In DNA, the CDR3 is TGTGCCAGCAGCTTAAGCGGGGGGGACAATGAGCAGTTCTTC. Its translation is CASSLSGGDNEQFF. The chain carries TRBV7-3 and TRBJ2-1, with 9 nucleotides matching TRBD2. Germline V lookup: CDR1 SGHTA, CDR2 FQGTGA. The CDR3 totals 14 residues. Trimming took 1 base from V and 5 from J; bases not matched to a gene: 0.

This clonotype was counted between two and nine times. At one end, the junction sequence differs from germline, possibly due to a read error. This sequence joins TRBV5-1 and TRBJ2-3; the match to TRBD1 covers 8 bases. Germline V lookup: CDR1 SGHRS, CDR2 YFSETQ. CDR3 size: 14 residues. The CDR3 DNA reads TGCGCCGGCAGGGGGCTAGTTGACGGAGATACGCAGTATTTT. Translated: CAGRGLVDGDTQYF.

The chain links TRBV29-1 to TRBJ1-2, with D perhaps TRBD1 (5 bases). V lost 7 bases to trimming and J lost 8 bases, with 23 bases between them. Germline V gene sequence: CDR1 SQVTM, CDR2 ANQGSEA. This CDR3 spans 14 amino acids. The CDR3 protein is CSASRDPQDLGYTF. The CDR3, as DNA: TGCAGCGCTAGTCGGGACCCCCAGGATTTGGGCTACACCTTC. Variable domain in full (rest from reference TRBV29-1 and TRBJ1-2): SAVISQKPSRDICQRGTSLTIQCQVDSQVTMMFWYRQQPGQSLTLIATANQGSEATYESGFVIDKFPISRPNLTFSTLTVSNMSPEDSSIYLCSASRDPQDLGYTFGSGTRLTVV.